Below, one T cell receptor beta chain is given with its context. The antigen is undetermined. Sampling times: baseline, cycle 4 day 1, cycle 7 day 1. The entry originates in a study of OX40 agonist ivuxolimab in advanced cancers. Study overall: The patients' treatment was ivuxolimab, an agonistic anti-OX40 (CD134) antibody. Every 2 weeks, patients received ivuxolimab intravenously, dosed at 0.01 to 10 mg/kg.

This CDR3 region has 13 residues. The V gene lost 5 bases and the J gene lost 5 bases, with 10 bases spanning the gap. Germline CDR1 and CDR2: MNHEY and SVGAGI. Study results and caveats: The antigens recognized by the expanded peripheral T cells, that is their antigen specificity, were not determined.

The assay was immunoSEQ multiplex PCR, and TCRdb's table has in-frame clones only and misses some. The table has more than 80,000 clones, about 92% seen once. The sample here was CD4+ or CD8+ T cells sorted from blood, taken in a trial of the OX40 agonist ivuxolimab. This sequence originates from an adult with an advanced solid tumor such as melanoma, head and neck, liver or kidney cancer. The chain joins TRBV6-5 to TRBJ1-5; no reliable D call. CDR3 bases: TGTGCCAGCAGTGATCGGGTATATCAGCCCCAGCATTTT. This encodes CASSDRVYQPQHF.